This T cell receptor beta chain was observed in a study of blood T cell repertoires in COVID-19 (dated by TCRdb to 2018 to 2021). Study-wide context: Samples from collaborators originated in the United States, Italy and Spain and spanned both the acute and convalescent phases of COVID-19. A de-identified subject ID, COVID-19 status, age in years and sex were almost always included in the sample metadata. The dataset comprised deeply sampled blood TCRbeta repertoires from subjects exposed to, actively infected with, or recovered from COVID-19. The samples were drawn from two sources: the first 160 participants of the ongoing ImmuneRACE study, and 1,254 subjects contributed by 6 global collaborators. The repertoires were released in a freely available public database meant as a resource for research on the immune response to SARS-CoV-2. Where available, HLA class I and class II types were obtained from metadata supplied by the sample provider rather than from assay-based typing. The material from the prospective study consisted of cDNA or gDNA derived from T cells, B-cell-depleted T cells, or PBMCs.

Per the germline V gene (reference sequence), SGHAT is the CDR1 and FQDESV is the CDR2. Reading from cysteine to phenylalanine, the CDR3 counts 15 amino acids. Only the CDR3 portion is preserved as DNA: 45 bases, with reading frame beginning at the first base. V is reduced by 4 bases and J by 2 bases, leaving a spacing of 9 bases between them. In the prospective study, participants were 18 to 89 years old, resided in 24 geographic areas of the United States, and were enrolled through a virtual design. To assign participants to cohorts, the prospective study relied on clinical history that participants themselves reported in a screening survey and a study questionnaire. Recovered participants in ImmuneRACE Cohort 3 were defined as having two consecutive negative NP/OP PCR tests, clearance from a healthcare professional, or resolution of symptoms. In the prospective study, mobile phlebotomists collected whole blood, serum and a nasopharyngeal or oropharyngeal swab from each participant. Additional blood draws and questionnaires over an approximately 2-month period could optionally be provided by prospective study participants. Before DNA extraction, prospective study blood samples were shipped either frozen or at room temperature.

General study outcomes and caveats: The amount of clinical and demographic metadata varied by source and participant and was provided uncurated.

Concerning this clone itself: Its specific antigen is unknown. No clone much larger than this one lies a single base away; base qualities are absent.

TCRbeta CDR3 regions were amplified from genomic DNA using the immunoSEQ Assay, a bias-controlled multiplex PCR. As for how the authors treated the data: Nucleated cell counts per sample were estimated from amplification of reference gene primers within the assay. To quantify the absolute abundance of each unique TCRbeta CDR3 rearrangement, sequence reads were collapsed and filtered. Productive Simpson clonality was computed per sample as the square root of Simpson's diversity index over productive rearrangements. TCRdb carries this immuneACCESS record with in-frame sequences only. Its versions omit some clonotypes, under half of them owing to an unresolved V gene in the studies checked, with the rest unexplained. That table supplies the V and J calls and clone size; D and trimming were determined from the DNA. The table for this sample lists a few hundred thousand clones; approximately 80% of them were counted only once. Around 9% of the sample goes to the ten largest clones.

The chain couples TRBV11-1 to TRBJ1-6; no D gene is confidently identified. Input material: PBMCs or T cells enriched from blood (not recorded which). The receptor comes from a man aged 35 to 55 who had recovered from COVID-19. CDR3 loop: CASSSGYTYNSPLHF. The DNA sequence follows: TGTGCCAGCAGCTCGGGGTATACCTATAATTCACCCCTCCACTTT. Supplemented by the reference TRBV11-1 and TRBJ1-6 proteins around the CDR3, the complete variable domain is EAEVAQSPRYKITEKSQAVAFWCDPISGHATLYWYRQILGQGPELLVQFQDESVVDDSQLPKDRFSAERLKGVDSTLKIQPAELGDSAMYLCASSSGYTYNSPLHFGNGTRLTVT.